The source of this T cell receptor (beta chain) is a study of blood T cell repertoires in COVID-19. Study background: Acute and convalescent COVID-19 specimens originated in the United States, Italy and Spain. T cells, B-cell-depleted T cells, or PBMCs supplied cDNA or gDNA.

The CDR3 spans 16 residues. Germline V gene sequence: CDR1 GTSNPN, CDR2 SVGIG (reference sequence). After removal of 4 bases from V and 1 base from J, the junction contained 11 bases not matched to a gene. How the authors handled the data: The authors estimated nucleated cell counts from reference gene primer amplification. Only in-frame clones appear in the TCRdb table, and some are missing; sequencing was by immunoSEQ multiplex PCR. The DNA was the basis for D and trimming; V, J and clone size are from that table. The data contain roughly 140,000 clones, approximately 88% of them singletons. This clone has only a few counts.

The sequencing sample was made of peripheral blood. The rearrangement joins TRBV30 to TRBJ2-3; 7 bases map to TRBD2. This receptor was identified in a woman aged 50 to 65 with acute or convalescent COVID-19. CDR3 nucleotide sequence: TGTGCCTGGAAGCCCCGCGGGGGTAGGGGCACAGATACGCAGTATTTT. This gives the protein CAWKPRGGRGTDTQYF.